Listed below are T cell receptor beta chains from one sample, sequenced in a study of blood T cell repertoires in COVID-19. Sequenced by immunoSEQ multiplex PCR; TCRdb stores in-frame clones only, minus some. Of around 260,000 clones listed, less than 90% are singletons. The sample comprised peripheral blood. These receptors all come from a man between 60 and 70 years old who had recovered from COVID-19. Both conserved end residues are part of each CDR3. The order of the fields is D gene, CDR3 length, V gene, J gene, CDR3 protein. A D gene is named only where the DNA matches it firmly.

.	15	TRBV7-2	TRBJ1-1	CASSPKQKPNTEAFF
TRBD2	16	TRBV7-9	TRBJ2-1	CASSRTLAGAYNEQFF
.	18	TRBV24-1	TRBJ1-5	CATSDGGQRWDSNQPQHF
.	15	TRBV5-4	TRBJ2-3	CATLDGGWVPDTQYF
TRBD1	15	TRBV5-1	TRBJ1-2	CASSPQGQGNYGYTF
.	15	TRBV28	TRBJ1-1	CASSLRTEVNTEAFF
.	14	TRBV10-3	TRBJ1-5	CAIKSEAANQPQHF
.	14	TRBV19	TRBJ1-6	CASSIGGLGSPLHF
TRBD1	14	TRBV6-5	TRBJ1-1	CASTPDRGVTEAFF
.	16	TRBV4-2	TRBJ1-6	CASSQVGREGYSPLHF
TRBD1	16	TRBV7-2	TRBJ2-5	CASSSRGTGNGKTQYF
TRBD1	16	TRBV27	TRBJ2-5	CASPPTGWFWQETQYF
.	10	TRBV29-1	TRBJ2-1	CSVQGRGQFF
TRBD1	15	TRBV7-3	TRBJ2-1	CASSYKQGGYNEQFF
.	19	TRBV6-1	TRBJ1-5	CASSEPERRQLYSNQPQHF
TRBD2	16	TRBV7-8	TRBJ2-1	CASSPRRAGGYNEQFF
TRBD1	14	TRBV19	TRBJ2-5	CASRDRGLRETQYF
.	15	TRBV7-2	TRBJ2-3	CASSLGDDFSDTQYF
TRBD1	14	TRBV4-2	TRBJ2-7	CASSRQGRPYEQYF
TRBD1	14	TRBV30	TRBJ1-2	CAWRGDSPNYGYTF
TRBD1	15	TRBV2	TRBJ2-2	CVQQGTGTSTGELFF
.	15	TRBV5-4	TRBJ2-7	CASSPFGGRGYEQYF
TRBD2	15	TRBV5-1	TRBJ2-3	CASSTRGAGGDTQYF
TRBD2	15	TRBV30	TRBJ2-2	CAWSARRAGAGELFF
.	13	TRBV7-2	TRBJ1-1	CASTTWQSTEAFF
.	16	TRBV19	TRBJ2-2	CASSIPMRRGTGELFF
.	15	TRBV5-1	TRBJ2-2	CASMGIAGITGELFF
TRBD1	14	TRBV27	TRBJ1-1	CASSFGQGVTEAFF
TRBD1	15	TRBV19	TRBJ2-7	CASSLSGTGSYEQYF
.	19	TRBV4-2	TRBJ2-4	CASSQAGAGQSQGWNIQYF
.	14	TRBV19	TRBJ1-3	CASTPGGSVASIYF
.	12	TRBV5-5	TRBJ2-7	CASSPPSYEQYF
TRBD1	16	TRBV24-1	TRBJ2-1	CATSDLYGGQANEQFF
.	12	TRBV12-3/TRBV12-4	TRBJ2-7	CASSPSVYEQYF
TRBD1	15	TRBV24-1	TRBJ2-1	CATSGTTDRGDEQFF
TRBD2	16	TRBV4-2	TRBJ2-7	CASSQGTSGGFYEQYF
.	15	TRBV12-2	TRBJ2-2	CASRLAAANTGELFF
TRBD2	15	TRBV7-9	TRBJ2-1	CASRSSGGYSNEQFF
.	14	TRBV5-6	TRBJ1-5	CASSLQGWNQPQHF
.	15	TRBV4-1	TRBJ2-7	CASSHGNRVGYEQYF
TRBD1	13	TRBV30	TRBJ1-1	CAWRGQGVTEAFF
TRBD1	15	TRBV7-2	TRBJ2-5	CASSSQQGLGETQYF
TRBD1	14	TRBV6-5	TRBJ2-7	CASTGTGAGYEQYF
TRBD1	14	TRBV5-6	TRBJ1-2	CASNPQGARYGYTF
TRBD2	15	TRBV4-1	TRBJ2-1	CASSLAGVSYNEQFF
TRBD2	15	TRBV6-5	TRBJ2-3	CASSRGLAGTDTQYF
TRBD1	13	TRBV7-2	TRBJ1-1	CASSTTGGIEAFF
.	15	TRBV5-6	TRBJ1-2	CASSPAQRPFHGYTF
TRBD1	13	TRBV7-2	TRBJ1-2	CASSQGQNYGYTF
.	12	TRBV3-1/TRBV3-2	TRBJ2-7	CASSQGQVEQYF
TRBD1	15	TRBV5-1	TRBJ2-7	CASSLVGTGGNEQYF
.	12	TRBV6-2/TRBV6-3	TRBJ2-5	CASSYSPETQYF
.	14	TRBV4-1	TRBJ2-1	CASSRTGAGSEQFF
.	16	TRBV14	TRBJ2-3	CASSQDPLFGGRKQYF